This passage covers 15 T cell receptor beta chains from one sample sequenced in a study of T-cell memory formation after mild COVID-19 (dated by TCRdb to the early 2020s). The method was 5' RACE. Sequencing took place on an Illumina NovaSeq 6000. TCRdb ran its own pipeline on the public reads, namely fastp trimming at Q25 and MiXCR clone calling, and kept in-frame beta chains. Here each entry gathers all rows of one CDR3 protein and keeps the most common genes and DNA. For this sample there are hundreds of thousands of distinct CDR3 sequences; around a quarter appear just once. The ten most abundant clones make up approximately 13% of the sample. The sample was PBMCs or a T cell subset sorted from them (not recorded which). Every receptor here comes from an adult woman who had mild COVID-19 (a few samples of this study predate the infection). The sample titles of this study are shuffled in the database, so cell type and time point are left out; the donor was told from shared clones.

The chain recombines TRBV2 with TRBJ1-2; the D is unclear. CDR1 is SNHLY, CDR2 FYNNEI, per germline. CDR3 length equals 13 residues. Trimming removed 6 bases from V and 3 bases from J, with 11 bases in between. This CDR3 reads CASRVGQDYGYTF. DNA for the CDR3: TGTGCCAGCAGGGTTGGGCAGGACTATGGCTACACCTTC.

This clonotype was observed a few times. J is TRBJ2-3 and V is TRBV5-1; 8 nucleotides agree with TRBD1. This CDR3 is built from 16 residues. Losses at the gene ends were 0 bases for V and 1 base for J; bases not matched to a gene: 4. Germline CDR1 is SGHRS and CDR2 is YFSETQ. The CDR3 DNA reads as TGCGCCAGCAGCTTGGGACAGGGGATTGGCACAGATACGCAGTATTTT. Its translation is CASSLGQGIGTDTQYF.

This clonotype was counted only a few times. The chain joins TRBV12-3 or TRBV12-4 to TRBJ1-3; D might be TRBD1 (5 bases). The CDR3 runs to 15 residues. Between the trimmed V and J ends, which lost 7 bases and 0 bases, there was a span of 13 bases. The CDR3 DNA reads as TGTGCCAGCAACTCACCAGGGAGCTCTGGAAACACCATATATTTT. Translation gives CASNSPGSSGNTIYF.

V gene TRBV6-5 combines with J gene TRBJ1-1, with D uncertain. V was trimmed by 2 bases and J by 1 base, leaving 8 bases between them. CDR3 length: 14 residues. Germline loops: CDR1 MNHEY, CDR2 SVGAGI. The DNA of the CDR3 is TGTGCCAGCAGTTACCTTCACGGGAACACTGAAGCTTTCTTT. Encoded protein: CASSYLHGNTEAFF.

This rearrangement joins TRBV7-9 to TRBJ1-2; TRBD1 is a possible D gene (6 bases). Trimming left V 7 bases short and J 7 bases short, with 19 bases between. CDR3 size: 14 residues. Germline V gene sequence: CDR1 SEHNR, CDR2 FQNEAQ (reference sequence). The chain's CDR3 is CASKRLKQGSGYTF. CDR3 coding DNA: TGTGCCAGCAAAAGGTTAAAACAGGGAAGTGGCTACACCTTC.

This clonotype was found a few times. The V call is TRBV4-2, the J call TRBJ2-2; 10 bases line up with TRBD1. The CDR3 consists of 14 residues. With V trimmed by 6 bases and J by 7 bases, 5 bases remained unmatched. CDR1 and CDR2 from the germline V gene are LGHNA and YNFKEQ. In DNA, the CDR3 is TGTGCCAGCAGTGGGGGACAGGGGTACGGGGAGCTGTTTTTT. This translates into CASSGGQGYGELFF.

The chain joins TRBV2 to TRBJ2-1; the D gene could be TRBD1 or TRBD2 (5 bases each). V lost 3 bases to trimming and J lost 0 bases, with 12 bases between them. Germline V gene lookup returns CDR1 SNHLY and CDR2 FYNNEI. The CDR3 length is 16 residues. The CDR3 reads CASSEGAGSSYNEQFF. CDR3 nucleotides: TGTGCCAGCAGTGAGGGTGCAGGGAGCTCCTACAATGAGCAGTTCTTC.

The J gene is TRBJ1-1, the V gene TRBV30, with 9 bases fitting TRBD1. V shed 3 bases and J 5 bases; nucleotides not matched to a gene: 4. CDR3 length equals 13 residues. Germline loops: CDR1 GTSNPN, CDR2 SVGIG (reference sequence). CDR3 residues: CAWSQTGGTEAFF. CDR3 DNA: TGTGCCTGGAGCCAGACAGGGGGTACTGAAGCTTTCTTT. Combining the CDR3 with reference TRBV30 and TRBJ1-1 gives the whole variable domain SQTIHQWPATLVQPVGSPLSLECTVEGTSNPNLYWYRQAAGRGLQLLFYSVGIGQISSEVPQNLSASRPQDRQFILSSKKLLLSDSGFYLCAWSQTGGTEAFFGQGTRLTVV.

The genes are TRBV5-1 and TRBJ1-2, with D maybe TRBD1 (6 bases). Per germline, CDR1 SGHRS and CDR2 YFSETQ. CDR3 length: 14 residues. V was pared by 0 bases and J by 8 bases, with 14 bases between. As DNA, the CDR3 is TGCGCCAGCAGCTTGGCGGTGGGGGCAGGAGGCTACACCTTC. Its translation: CASSLAVGAGGYTF.

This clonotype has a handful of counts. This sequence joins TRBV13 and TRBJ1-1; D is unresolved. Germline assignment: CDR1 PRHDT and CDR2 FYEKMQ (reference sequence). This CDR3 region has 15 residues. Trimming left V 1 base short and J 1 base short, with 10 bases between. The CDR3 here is CASSLEGDSNTEAFF. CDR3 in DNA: TGTGCCAGCAGCTTAGAAGGTGATTCGAACACTGAAGCTTTCTTT.

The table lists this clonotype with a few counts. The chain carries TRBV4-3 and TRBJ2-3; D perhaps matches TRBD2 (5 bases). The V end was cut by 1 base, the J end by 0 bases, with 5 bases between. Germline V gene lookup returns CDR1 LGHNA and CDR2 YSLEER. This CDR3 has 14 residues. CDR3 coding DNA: TGCGCCAGCAGCCAAGCGGGGAGCACAGATACGCAGTATTTT. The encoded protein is CASSQAGSTDTQYF.

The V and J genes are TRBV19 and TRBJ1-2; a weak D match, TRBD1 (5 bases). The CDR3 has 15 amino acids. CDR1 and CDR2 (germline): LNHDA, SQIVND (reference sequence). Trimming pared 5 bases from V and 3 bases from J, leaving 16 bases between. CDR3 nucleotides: TGTGCCAGTAGTCGGACACACCGAGGTTACTATGGCTACACCTTC. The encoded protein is CASSRTHRGYYGYTF.

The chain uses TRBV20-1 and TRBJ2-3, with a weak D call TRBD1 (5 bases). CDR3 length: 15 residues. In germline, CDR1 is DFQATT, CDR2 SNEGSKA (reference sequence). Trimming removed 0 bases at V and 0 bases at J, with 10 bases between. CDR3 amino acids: CSARETASSTDTQYF. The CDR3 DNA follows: TGCAGTGCTAGAGAGACAGCTTCTAGCACAGATACGCAGTATTTT.

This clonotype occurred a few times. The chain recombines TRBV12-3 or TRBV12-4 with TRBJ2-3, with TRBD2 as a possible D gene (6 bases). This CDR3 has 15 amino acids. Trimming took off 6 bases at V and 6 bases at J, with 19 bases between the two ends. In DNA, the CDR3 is TGTGCCAGCAGCTCGACTAGAACGGGAACGGATACGCAGTATTTT. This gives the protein CASSSTRTGTDTQYF.

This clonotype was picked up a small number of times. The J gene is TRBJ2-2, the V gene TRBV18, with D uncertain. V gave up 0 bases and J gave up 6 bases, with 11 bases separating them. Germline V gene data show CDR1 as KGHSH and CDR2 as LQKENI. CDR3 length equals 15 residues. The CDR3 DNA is TGTGCCAGCTCACCACCGACTGCTGGGGCCGGGGAGCTGTTTTTT. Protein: CASSPPTAGAGELFF.